These T cell receptor beta chains were read from a single sample in a study of blood T cells in healthy people across ages. TCRdb redid the calling of the 5' RACE reads with MiXCR, one entry per CDR3 protein. The sample yields around 2 million distinct CDR3 sequences, around 40% seen once. Sequences were obtained from blood. The receptors were sampled from a human donor in good health. CDR3s include the opening cysteine and the closing phenylalanine or tryptophan. The D gene is left open where the match is weak. Clone size is shown for a subset of rows, as once, few, many or a class of expanded clone.

j_call,clone_size,d_call,v_call,cdr3_nt,cdr3_aa
TRBJ1-2,-,-,TRBV6-5,TGTGCCAGCAGTTACTCCTCTGGGGGGAGGGGAAGGGTATTATCGCGGAACTATGGCTACACCTTC,CASSYSSGGRGRVLSRNYGYTF
TRBJ2-1,-,-,TRBV5-1,TGCGCCAGCAGAAGGGAATGGGATGAGCAGTTCTTC,CASRREWDEQFF
TRBJ2-5,-,-,TRBV20-1,TGCAATGCTAGGCACAGCATCCCCGCGGAGACCCAGTACTTC,CNARHSIPAETQYF
TRBJ1-2,few,-,TRBV7-2,TGTGCCAGCAGCAGGGGCTTGGTGGCTGACTATGGCTACACCTTC,CASSRGLVADYGYTF
TRBJ2-5,few,-,TRBV7-3,TGTGCCAGCAGCTTAGGGGGGAGTAGCGAGACCCGGTACTTC,CASSLGGSSETRYF
TRBJ2-1,once,TRBD2,TRBV7-2,TGTGCCAGCAGCCCCATAGCGGGGGGGCGTGAGCAGTTCTTC,CASSPIAGGREQFF
TRBJ1-1,-,-,TRBV29-1,TGCAGCGTGGCCCTTAATACGAACACTGAAGCTTTCTTT,CSVALNTNTEAFF
TRBJ1-5,-,-,TRBV20-1,TGCAGTGCTAGAGATAGGACGGGGGGCAATCAGCCCCAGCATTTT,CSARDRTGGNQPQHF
TRBJ2-7,-,-,TRBV7-2,TGTGCCAGCAGCTTGGGGCCGGGGGTTTCCTACGAGCAGTACTTC,CASSLGPGVSYEQYF
TRBJ1-6,few,-,TRBV15,TGTGCCACCAGCAGACATGGACGTCAGTCCGGCTCACCCCTCCACTTT,CATSRHGRQSGSPLHF
TRBJ2-1,few,TRBD2,TRBV7-9,TGTGCCAGCAGTCCTAGCGGGCTCCCCTACAATGAGCAGTTCTTC,CASSPSGLPYNEQFF
TRBJ2-1,few,TRBD2,TRBV10-3,TGTGCCATCAGCCCCCGGGTGGTGGGGGGGAGCTCCTACAATGAGCAGTTCTTC,CAISPRVVGGSSYNEQFF
TRBJ2-4,few,-,TRBV29-1,TGCAGCGGTCTACAGGGGCGGGAGCAGTACTTC,CSGLQGREQYF
TRBJ2-3,few,TRBD2,TRBV9,TGTGCCAGCAGCGTTACTAGCGCGGCAGATACGCAGTATTTT,CASSVTSAADTQYF
TRBJ2-7,few,-,TRBV7-9,TGTGCCAGCAGCCCCGTCAGGGGGGTTGCGTCCTACGAGCAGTACTTC,CASSPVRGVASYEQYF
TRBJ1-1,few,TRBD1,TRBV5-6,TGTGCCAGCTTAGGGGACAGGGGTTTCGGGAACACTGAAGCTTTCTTT,CASLGDRGFGNTEAFF
TRBJ2-5,few,-,TRBV12-3/TRBV12-4,TGTGCCAGCAGTTTTTGGGCTGAGGAGACCCAGTACTTC,CASSFWAEETQYF
TRBJ1-2,few,TRBD1,TRBV7-2,TGTGCCAGCAGCTTAGCTGGGGGGGGGGACAGGGACCTTCATGGCTACACCTTC,CASSLAGGGDRDLHGYTF
TRBJ1-2,-,-,TRBV20-1,TGCAGTGCTAGAGAGATGGGCACCCCGGGAAGGGGCTACACCTTC,CSAREMGTPGRGYTF
TRBJ2-1,-,-,TRBV13,TGTGCCAGCAGCCTACCGGACAGAGATCGGGTAAATGAGCAGTTCTTC,CASSLPDRDRVNEQFF
TRBJ2-7,few,TRBD2,TRBV4-2,TGTGCCAGCAGCCGGGGAAGCGGGGGCCTTTACGAGCAGTACTTC,CASSRGSGGLYEQYF
TRBJ2-5,-,TRBD2,TRBV4-1,TGCGCCAGCAGCCGACCGGGACTAGGCCCGGAGACCCAGTACTTC,CASSRPGLGPETQYF
TRBJ1-2,few,-,TRBV7-9,TGTGCCAGCAGCTACGACAGACGACCTAACTATGGCTACACCTTC,CASSYDRRPNYGYTF
TRBJ1-1,-,-,TRBV10-3,TGTGCCATCAGAACCTCCGGGGTCAGAACCGACACTGAAGCTTTCTTT,CAIRTSGVRTDTEAFF
TRBJ2-5,-,-,TRBV7-9,TGTGCCAACAGCTTATTGGACGGGGGAAGAGAGACCCAGTACTTC,CANSLLDGGRETQYF
TRBJ2-5,-,-,TRBV2,TGTGCCAGCAGTGAAATGACCGGAACTCAAGAGACCCAGTACTTC,CASSEMTGTQETQYF
TRBJ2-1,-,TRBD2,TRBV11-2,TGTGCCAGCAGCTTCGGGGGGTACGCGGGAAATGAGCAGTTCTTC,CASSFGGYAGNEQFF
TRBJ1-5,-,-,TRBV18,TGTGCCAGCTCACCGAGAGGAGAAGGGGGACCTCAGCCCCAGCATTTT,CASSPRGEGGPQPQHF
TRBJ2-7,few,TRBD2,TRBV20-1,TGCAGTGCTTTAGCGGGGGGGCAATCCTACGAGCAGTACTTC,CSALAGGQSYEQYF
TRBJ2-1,few,-,TRBV5-6,TGTGCCAGCGACATGCCGGGACGTCCCTACAATGAGCAGTTCTTC,CASDMPGRPYNEQFF
TRBJ1-2,few,-,TRBV29-1,TGCAGCGTTGACGGGCAGGGACGGTATGGCTACACCTTC,CSVDGQGRYGYTF
TRBJ2-1,-,TRBD1,TRBV9,TGTGCCAGCAGCGTAGCTATGGGACAGGGTATCTACAATGAGCAGTTCTTC,CASSVAMGQGIYNEQFF
TRBJ2-4,once,TRBD2,TRBV29-1,TGCAGCGTCCAAACTAGCGGGGGGAGCAATGAGCAGTACTTC,CSVQTSGGSNEQYF
TRBJ1-2,-,-,TRBV6-2/TRBV6-3,TGTGCCAGCAGTTACGCAACGGGGGAAGTGGATGGCTACACCTTC,CASSYATGEVDGYTF
TRBJ1-1,-,-,TRBV11-2,TGTGCCAGCAGCCCTAGTCGGGGGCGTACGAACACTGAAGCTTTCTTT,CASSPSRGRTNTEAFF
TRBJ2-4,few,TRBD2,TRBV29-1,TGCAGCGTTGTTTCGGGGGGGCCCCTATTTAACATTCAGTACTTC,CSVVSGGPLFNIQYF
TRBJ2-7,-,TRBD2,TRBV3-1,TGTGCCAGCAGCCCTGTCGGGGCGGGGGAGCCGAGCGAGCAGTACTTC,CASSPVGAGEPSEQYF
TRBJ2-3,few,TRBD2,TRBV20-1,TGCAGTGCTAGCCCCCCTAGCGGGAGCACAGATACGCAGTATTTT,CSASPPSGSTDTQYF
TRBJ2-5,once,TRBD2,TRBV5-1,TGCGCCAGCAGCACGGGGCGGGGGAACCAAGAGACCCAGTACTTC,CASSTGRGNQETQYF
TRBJ1-6,-,-,TRBV20-1,TGCAGTGCTAGACACCGGTGGACAAGTCGGAATTCACCCCTCCACTTT,CSARHRWTSRNSPLHF
TRBJ2-3,few,TRBD1,TRBV29-1,TGCAGCGTTGAAAAGTACCGGGACAGGGCAGGGGATACGCAGTATTTT,CSVEKYRDRAGDTQYF
TRBJ1-2,few,-,TRBV25-1,TGTGCCAGCAGAAAGACAGATAACTATGGCTACACCTTC,CASRKTDNYGYTF
TRBJ1-2,-,TRBD1,TRBV6-5,TGTGCCAGCAGTTACGAAAGGGGGACAGATTATGGCTACACCTTC,CASSYERGTDYGYTF
TRBJ1-2,-,-,TRBV29-1,TGCAGCGTGGCGCGGCAGGATGAATTTAGATACTACTATGGCTACACCTTC,CSVARQDEFRYYYGYTF
TRBJ2-7,-,-,TRBV25-1,TGTGCCAGCACGGGCCCCCTCTACGAGCAGTACTTC,CASTGPLYEQYF
TRBJ2-5,few,-,TRBV29-1,TGCAGCGTTGAAGCCTTCGGTGCGGGGCAGTACTTC,CSVEAFGAGQYF
TRBJ2-1,few,-,TRBV12-3/TRBV12-4,TGTGCCAGCAGTTTAGTTGGAGGGAAGTCCTACAATGAGCAGTTCTTC,CASSLVGGKSYNEQFF
TRBJ2-7,-,-,TRBV10-3,TGTGCCATCATATTAGTGGGTTCTCAGGGACACCCTTCCTACGAGCAGTACTTC,CAIILVGSQGHPSYEQYF
TRBJ1-6,few,TRBD1,TRBV7-8,TGTGCCAGCAGCTTAGTGGGGACAGGGGATTCACCCCTCCACTTT,CASSLVGTGDSPLHF
TRBJ2-1,-,-,TRBV12-3/TRBV12-4,TGTGCCAGCAGCCCCGATGGCCGTTTTTACAATGAGCAGTTCTTC,CASSPDGRFYNEQFF
TRBJ1-2,few,-,TRBV30,TGTGCCTGGAGTGCGGGGGGCAAGGGTGGCTACACCTTC,CAWSAGGKGGYTF
TRBJ2-7,-,TRBD1,TRBV6-1,TGTGCCAGCACCCGGGGACAGGCGAGCTCCTACGAGCAGTACTTC,CASTRGQASSYEQYF
TRBJ2-5,few,-,TRBV28,TGTGCCAGCACCCGAGGGGGGGTTGAGACCCAGTACTTC,CASTRGGVETQYF
TRBJ1-2,-,-,TRBV29-1,TGCAGCGTTCAGACCCTTCAGGAATCTGGCTACACCTTC,CSVQTLQESGYTF